This T cell receptor (beta chain) comes out of a study of blood T cell repertoires in COVID-19. The assay was immunoSEQ multiplex PCR, and TCRdb's table has in-frame clones only and misses some. The table includes around 200,000 clones, 89% detected once. Germline assignment: CDR1 MNHEY and CDR2 SVGEGT. This CDR3 has 17 residues. The V and J ends lost 4 bases and 2 bases respectively, with 19 bases between them. The sample holds one count of this clone. The sample was PBMCs or T cells enriched from blood (not recorded which). The rearrangement uses TRBV6-2 or TRBV6-3 and TRBJ2-3, with D hard to call. This clonotype originated in a woman between 40 and 50 years old with acute COVID-19. Here the CDR3 reads CASSFTPHFFFTDTQYF. CDR3 coding DNA: TGTGCCAGCAGTTTCACCCCTCACTTCTTTTTCACAGATACGCAGTATTTT.